This is a list of T cell receptor beta chains from one sample in a study of a mutant IDH1 vaccine in newly diagnosed glioma. Profiling relied on immunoSEQ multiplex PCR, and the TCRdb table lists in-frame clones only, not all of them. The table records about 51,000 clones, around 80% of them present only once. The input for sequencing was PBMCs, taken from a glioma patient treated with radiotherapy, temozolomide or both. These receptors were obtained from a woman between 40 and 50 years old with glioma. The CDR3 runs from the conserved cysteine through the conserved F or W. D genes are given only for firm matches. A row's size may be missing; if present it is once, few, many or a size class.

CDR3 DNA | CDR3 protein | CDR3 length | V gene | D gene | clone size | J gene
TGTGCCAGCAGTCGTGAGGGGGGTACTGAAGCTTTCTTT | CASSREGGTEAFF | 13 | TRBV7-9 | - | few | TRBJ1-1
TGTGCCAGCAGTTTCTCCGAGATTAATCAGCCCCAGCATTTT | CASSFSEINQPQHF | 14 | TRBV7-9 | - | - | TRBJ1-5
TGCGCCAGCAGCTTGGAGGGGTCGTTAGGTGGCTACACCTTC | CASSLEGSLGGYTF | 14 | TRBV5-1 | - | - | TRBJ1-2
TGTGCCAGCAGCAAAGTAATAGGCTACGAGCAGTACTTC | CASSKVIGYEQYF | 13 | TRBV21-1 | - | few | TRBJ2-7
TGTGCCAGCAGCTTAGACACCGGGGAGCTGTTTTTT | CASSLDTGELFF | 12 | TRBV7-2 | - | - | TRBJ2-2
TGCGCCAGCAGTGAGTCCGCCCGGTATGGCTACACCTTC | CASSESARYGYTF | 13 | TRBV10-1 | - | - | TRBJ1-2
TGTGCCAGCTCGCTAGAAAGCGGAAACATTCAGTACTTC | CASSLESGNIQYF | 13 | TRBV18 | - | once | TRBJ2-4
TGCAGCGTTGAAGATAGGTCCAGAGGCTACACCTTC | CSVEDRSRGYTF | 12 | TRBV29-1 | - | few | TRBJ1-2
TGCAGCGTTGAAGAGGGGACAGGGCCGAACGAGCAGTACTTC | CSVEEGTGPNEQYF | 14 | TRBV29-1 | TRBD1 | - | TRBJ2-7
TGTGCCAGCAGCGTAGGGGGGGGTATTTCCTACGAGCAGTACTTC | CASSVGGGISYEQYF | 15 | TRBV9 | TRBD2 | - | TRBJ2-7
TGTGCCAGTATTAAGGAGACGTCTGAAACTAACTATGGCTACACCTTC | CASIKETSETNYGYTF | 16 | TRBV2 | - | - | TRBJ1-2
TGTGCCAGTAGTCCGGGACTCTCCTACGAGCAGTACTTC | CASSPGLSYEQYF | 13 | TRBV19 | - | once | TRBJ2-7
TGCGCCAGCAGTCCAGGACAGGGAGTATCGAGTGAAGCTTTCTTT | CASSPGQGVSSEAFF | 15 | TRBV5-1 | TRBD1 | - | TRBJ1-1
TGTGCCAGTAGTTCCCAGGGGGCGCCTCCCTACGAGCAGTACTTC | CASSSQGAPPYEQYF | 15 | TRBV19 | TRBD1 | once | TRBJ2-7
TGCGCCAGCAGCGACTCGAGCGCCTATAATTCACCCCTCCACTTT | CASSDSSAYNSPLHF | 15 | TRBV4-3 | - | - | TRBJ1-6
TGTGCCAGCAGCTCTAGTAAGAGACAGGGGGCCTACGAGCAGTACTTC | CASSSSKRQGAYEQYF | 16 | TRBV7-9 | TRBD1 | - | TRBJ2-7
TGCGCCAGCAGCTTGGACGACTTTGGAGACTCACCCCTCCACTTT | CASSLDDFGDSPLHF | 15 | TRBV5-1 | - | few | TRBJ1-6
TGTGCCAGCTCACCGCCGGGACAGAGATCATGGTATGCGTGGCAGTACTTC | CASSPPGQRSWYAWQYF | 17 | TRBV18 | TRBD1 | - | TRBJ2-7
TGTGCCAGCACCAACCCCCGATCCGGGCGCCACACCTTC | CASTNPRSGRHTF | 13 | TRBV7-2 | - | - | TRBJ1-2
TGTGCCAGCAGTTACTCGTGGAGGGAGGCTGAAGCTTTCTTT | CASSYSWREAEAFF | 14 | TRBV6-5 | - | - | TRBJ1-1
TGCGCCAGCAGCTTGTATGGGGGAAGGACAGATACGCAGTATTTT | CASSLYGGRTDTQYF | 15 | TRBV5-1 | - | - | TRBJ2-3
TGTGCCAGCAGCCCGTGGAGATCTTACTCTGGAAACACCATATATTTT | CASSPWRSYSGNTIYF | 16 | TRBV11-2 | - | - | TRBJ1-3
TGTGCCAGCAGCTTGCAGGGAAGAACTGAAGCTTTCTTT | CASSLQGRTEAFF | 13 | TRBV5-8 | - | - | TRBJ1-1
TGTGCCAGCAGCTTAGCGTCGAGACAGGGGGGTCAGAACTATGGCTACACCTTC | CASSLASRQGGQNYGYTF | 18 | TRBV7-2 | TRBD1 | - | TRBJ1-2
TGTGCCTGGAGTATAGGGGTAAACACTGAAGCTTTCTTT | CAWSIGVNTEAFF | 13 | TRBV30 | - | - | TRBJ1-1
TGTGCCAGCAGCTCCAGGGGCCAGGGGAGCTCCTATAATTCACCCCTCCACTTT | CASSSRGQGSSYNSPLHF | 18 | TRBV7-2 | - | - | TRBJ1-6
TGCGCCAGCAGCTTTTCGGAGGGGAACACTGAAGCTTTCTTT | CASSFSEGNTEAFF | 14 | TRBV5-1 | - | - | TRBJ1-1
TGTGCCAGCAGCCAAGATGTCGGACTAGCGGGGAATGAGCAGTTCTTC | CASSQDVGLAGNEQFF | 16 | TRBV14 | TRBD2 | - | TRBJ2-1
TGTGCCAGCAGTACGGACAGGGAGGAGGATCAGCCCCAGCATTTT | CASSTDREEDQPQHF | 15 | TRBV2 | TRBD1 | - | TRBJ1-5
TGCGCCAGCAGCCAAGATCAGGGGGAAAAACTGTTTTTT | CASSQDQGEKLFF | 13 | TRBV4-3 | - | - | TRBJ1-4
TGTGCCAGTATTACCTCCCAAGGGGTAGGAACTGAAGCTTTCTTT | CASITSQGVGTEAFF | 15 | TRBV19 | - | - | TRBJ1-1
TGTGCCAGCAGCCAAGGGGTGAACTATGGCTACACCTTC | CASSQGVNYGYTF | 13 | TRBV14 | - | - | TRBJ1-2
TGCGCCAGCAGCCCCGGACCTTCCCCCTATGGCTACACCTTC | CASSPGPSPYGYTF | 14 | TRBV4-3 | - | - | TRBJ1-2
TGTGCCAGCAGTTCGAGTACCCTCCTTAACTATGGCTACACCTTC | CASSSSTLLNYGYTF | 15 | TRBV6-6 | - | - | TRBJ1-2
TGTGCCAGCAGTTACAGCCAGGGGGTACGGAATTCACCCCTCCACTTT | CASSYSQGVRNSPLHF | 16 | TRBV6-5 | TRBD1 | - | TRBJ1-6
TGTGCCAGCAGCTTAGAGCGCGAGCACAATGAGCAGTTCTTC | CASSLEREHNEQFF | 14 | TRBV7-9 | - | - | TRBJ2-1
TGTGCCAGCTCACCACTGGACACCACAGATACGCAGTATTTT | CASSPLDTTDTQYF | 14 | TRBV18 | - | - | TRBJ2-3
TGTGCTAGTGGTTTGAGCGGGGGCACAGATACGCAGTATTTT | CASGLSGGTDTQYF | 14 | TRBV12-5 | TRBD2 | - | TRBJ2-3
TGTGCCAGCAGTGAGGGGGCGAATTCACCCCTCCACTTT | CASSEGANSPLHF | 13 | TRBV6-1 | - | once | TRBJ1-6
TGTGCCAGCAGCAAATGTTCCAGGGGGCGCGACTATGGCTACACCTTC | CASSKCSRGRDYGYTF | 16 | TRBV21-1 | - | - | TRBJ1-2
TGTGCCAGCAGCCACCTGGGGGAATCGGATGAGCAGTTCTTC | CASSHLGESDEQFF | 14 | TRBV6-6 | - | - | TRBJ2-1
TGTGCCAGTAGTCCGTTGATCTCTGGAAACACCATATATTTT | CASSPLISGNTIYF | 14 | TRBV19 | - | - | TRBJ1-3
TGCAGCGTTGAGCGGGGCTCCCGTGGCTACACCTTC | CSVERGSRGYTF | 12 | TRBV29-1 | - | - | TRBJ1-2
TGTGCCAGTAGTACAGGAGTTACAAGGCAAGAGACCCAGTACTTC | CASSTGVTRQETQYF | 15 | TRBV19 | - | few | TRBJ2-5
TGTGCCACCAGCGGTTTTCGGGACATCAACACCGGGGAGCTGTTTTTT | CATSGFRDINTGELFF | 16 | TRBV15 | - | - | TRBJ2-2
TGTGCCAGCGCCTTCTACGAGCAGTACTTC | CASAFYEQYF | 10 | TRBV2 | - | - | TRBJ2-7
TGTGCCAGCAACCGACTGGGCAATGAGCAGTTCTTC | CASNRLGNEQFF | 12 | TRBV6-5 | - | - | TRBJ2-1
TGCGCCAGCAGCTTGACAGGGGGTAACTATGGCTACACCTTC | CASSLTGGNYGYTF | 14 | TRBV5-1 | TRBD1 | - | TRBJ1-2
TGCGCCAGTAGTGACCTAAGGGGAGAGACCCAGTACTTC | CASSDLRGETQYF | 13 | TRBV10-2 | - | - | TRBJ2-5
TGTGCCAGCAGCTCGGCTGCAGGGGGTTATGAGCAGTTCTTC | CASSSAAGGYEQFF | 14 | TRBV5-4 | TRBD1 | - | TRBJ2-1
TGTGCCATCAGTGAGTTTGGGAGAATGGGAAATGAAAAACTGTTTTTT | CAISEFGRMGNEKLFF | 16 | TRBV10-3 | - | - | TRBJ1-4
TGTGCCAGCAGTTACGGGCAGGGGTTTAATGAAAAACTGTTTTTT | CASSYGQGFNEKLFF | 15 | TRBV6-5 | - | - | TRBJ1-4
TGTGCCAGCAGCCCCGGACAGGGCTTATCAGATACGCAGTATTTT | CASSPGQGLSDTQYF | 15 | TRBV9 | TRBD1 | once | TRBJ2-3
TGTGCCTGGGGGGACACTAACACCGGGGAGCTGTTTTTT | CAWGDTNTGELFF | 13 | TRBV30 | - | few | TRBJ2-2
TGCGCCAGCAGCCACTCGAGGGGGGAAGGCGCTGGAAACACCATATATTTT | CASSHSRGEGAGNTIYF | 17 | TRBV4-3 | - | once | TRBJ1-3
TGTGCCAGCTCACCTTGGGCGGGGAACCATCAGCCCCAGCATTTT | CASSPWAGNHQPQHF | 15 | TRBV27 | - | few | TRBJ1-5
TGCGCCAGCAGCATGACAGGGGAGAACACTGAAGCTTTCTTT | CASSMTGENTEAFF | 14 | TRBV5-1 | TRBD1 | - | TRBJ1-1
TGTGCCAGTACCACCCGACTAGCGGGGAGCACAGATACGCAGTATTTT | CASTTRLAGSTDTQYF | 16 | TRBV19 | TRBD2 | once | TRBJ2-3
TGCGCCAGCAGCCACGCGGGTGGTGGGAGCACTGAAGCTTTCTTT | CASSHAGGGSTEAFF | 15 | TRBV4-1 | - | medium-sized | TRBJ1-1